The rows below give T cell receptor beta chains drawn from one sample of a study of shared clonotypes between healthy human individuals. Assay: immunoSEQ multiplex PCR; the TCRdb copy retains only in-frame clones and omits some. Found here are approximately 1,500,000 clones, 95% to 99% of them singletons; the top ten hold approximately 0.45%. Sequenced: naive CD4+ T cells sorted from blood. The source is a man younger than 40 in good health. Both conserved end residues are part of each CDR3. D genes are given only for firm matches. Clone sizes are given selectively: once, few, many, or a class where the clone is expanded.

>TRBJ2-7|TRBV6-5|TRBD2|once
TGTGCCAGCAGTTACTCAGAGCGGGGAACCTACGAGCAGTACTTC
CASSYSERGTYEQYF
>TRBJ2-7|TRBV19|.|.
TGTGCCAGTAGTATTACTGGGGGCCGATACTACGAGCAGTACTTC
CASSITGGRYYEQYF
>TRBJ2-3|TRBV4-1|.|.
TGCGCCAGCAGCCAAGAGGTGGGGGGGACACCAGCAGATACGCAGTATTTT
CASSQEVGGTPADTQYF
>TRBJ2-2|TRBV5-1|TRBD2|.
TGCGCCAGCAGCTTTAGCGGGGGGCCCGGGGAGCTGTTTTTT
CASSFSGGPGELFF
>TRBJ2-7|TRBV7-9|.|.
TGTGCCAGCAGCTTAGGCGGGAACTCCTACGAGCAGTACTTC
CASSLGGNSYEQYF
>TRBJ2-2|TRBV4-3|TRBD1|.
TGCGCCAGCAGCTTCGACAGGGTCACCGGGGAGCTGTTTTTT
CASSFDRVTGELFF
>TRBJ2-1|TRBV2|TRBD1|.
TGTGCCAGCAGCAGACAGGGGACAAGCTCCTACAATGAGCAGTTCTTC
CASSRQGTSSYNEQFF
>TRBJ2-5|TRBV29-1|.|.
TGCAGCGCGAGACGGGGGGCACAAGAGACCCAGTACTTC
CSARRGAQETQYF
>TRBJ2-5|TRBV29-1|.|.
TGCAGCGTTGAAAGGGCTGTGGGAGAGACCCAGTACTTC
CSVERAVGETQYF
>TRBJ1-2|TRBV18|.|.
TGTGCCAGCTCACCAAGGTCTAGCGGGAGCCTTACAGACAGTTATGGCTACACCTTC
CASSPRSSGSLTDSYGYTF
>TRBJ2-5|TRBV5-1|.|.
TGCGCCAGCAGCGAGGACCAAGAGACCCAGTACTTC
CASSEDQETQYF
>TRBJ2-3|TRBV11-2|TRBD2|.
TGTGCCAGCAGCACCAGGTTAGCGGGAGTGGAGACAGATACGCAGTATTTT
CASSTRLAGVETDTQYF
>TRBJ1-2|TRBV29-1|.|.
TGCAGCGTTGGGGTGACCCGACGCGACTATGGCTACACCTTC
CSVGVTRRDYGYTF
>TRBJ1-3|TRBV9|.|.
TGTGCCAGCAGCGTAGGGCTGGGCCAGAGCTCTGGAAACACCATATATTTT
CASSVGLGQSSGNTIYF
>TRBJ1-4|TRBV30|.|.
TGTGCCTGGACGGCAGGAAAGGAAAAACTGTTTTTT
CAWTAGKEKLFF
>TRBJ1-3|TRBV11-2|.|.
TGTGCCAGCAGCCCTTCCAGTATCACCATATATTTT
CASSPSSITIYF
>TRBJ1-5|TRBV25-1|.|.
TGTGCCAGCAGTGATTTTGGGTCCAGTCAGCCCCAGCATTTT
CASSDFGSSQPQHF
>TRBJ2-7|TRBV11-2|.|.
TGTGCCAGCAGCTCCGAACAGGGATCCGAGCAGTACTTC
CASSSEQGSEQYF
>TRBJ1-1|TRBV5-1|TRBD1|once
TGCGCCAGCAGCTCGTCGGACAGGGGTGAAGCTTTCTTT
CASSSSDRGEAFF
>TRBJ2-1|TRBV18|.|.
TGTGCCAGCTCACCACCCCAACCTTACAATGAGCAGTTCTTC
CASSPPQPYNEQFF
>TRBJ2-1|TRBV14|TRBD2|.
TGTGCCAGCAGCCGAGCGGGAGGAAAGAATGAGCAGTTCTTC
CASSRAGGKNEQFF
>TRBJ2-6|TRBV28|TRBD1|.
TGTGCCAGCAGTAAAGGGACAGGGGGCTCTGGGGCCAACGTCCTGACTTTC
CASSKGTGGSGANVLTF
>TRBJ2-7|TRBV6-1|.|.
TGTGCCAGCAGTGAAGAGCGGGTGCGGCTCGAGCAGTACTTC
CASSEERVRLEQYF
>TRBJ1-1|TRBV10-2|.|.
TGCGCCAGCAGTGCAGGCGGATTGAACACTGAAGCTTTCTTT
CASSAGGLNTEAFF
>TRBJ1-1|TRBV19|.|.
TGTGCCAGTAGTCAGAGGGCGGAAACTGAAGCTTTCTTT
CASSQRAETEAFF
>TRBJ2-2|TRBV11-3|.|.
TGTGCCAGCAGAGGGTCTACCGCCAACACCGGGGAGCTGTTTTTT
CASRGSTANTGELFF
>TRBJ2-5|TRBV18|.|.
TGTGCCAGCTCACCACTTCCACCCTCTCCCCAAGAGACCCAGTACTTC
CASSPLPPSPQETQYF
>TRBJ2-1|TRBV4-3|TRBD2|.
TGCGCCAGCAGCCAACTGGGACTAGCGGGAATCTACAATGAGCAGTTCTTC
CASSQLGLAGIYNEQFF
>TRBJ2-1|TRBV2|.|.
TGTGCCAGCAGTCTCGGGAGTCTCTCCTACAATGAGCAGTTCTTC
CASSLGSLSYNEQFF
>TRBJ2-1|TRBV18|.|.
TGTGCCAGCTCACTCCTCGAGGGAGGGACATACAATGAGCAGTTCTTC
CASSLLEGGTYNEQFF
>TRBJ2-1|TRBV11-2|.|once
TGTGCCAGCAGCTTAGATTCGGCGGGTTACAATGAGCAGTTCTTC
CASSLDSAGYNEQFF
>TRBJ1-5|TRBV11-2|.|.
TGTGCCAGCAGCTTAGGGGTCCGGGGCAATCAGCCCCAGCATTTT
CASSLGVRGNQPQHF
>TRBJ1-2|TRBV7-9|TRBD1|.
TGTGCCAGCACTCGGACAGGGAGAAACTATGGCTACACCTTC
CASTRTGRNYGYTF
>TRBJ2-3|TRBV5-1|TRBD1|.
TGCGCCAGCAGCCCGGGACAGGGGGCCCATACGCAGTATTTT
CASSPGQGAHTQYF
>TRBJ1-2|TRBV5-1|.|.
TGCGCCAGCAGCATTGCAGGGGAAGGTGGCTACACCTTC
CASSIAGEGGYTF
>TRBJ1-3|TRBV28|.|.
TGTGCCAGCAGGGCAGGGTGGCCGAAGGCCGGAAACACCATATATTTT
CASRAGWPKAGNTIYF